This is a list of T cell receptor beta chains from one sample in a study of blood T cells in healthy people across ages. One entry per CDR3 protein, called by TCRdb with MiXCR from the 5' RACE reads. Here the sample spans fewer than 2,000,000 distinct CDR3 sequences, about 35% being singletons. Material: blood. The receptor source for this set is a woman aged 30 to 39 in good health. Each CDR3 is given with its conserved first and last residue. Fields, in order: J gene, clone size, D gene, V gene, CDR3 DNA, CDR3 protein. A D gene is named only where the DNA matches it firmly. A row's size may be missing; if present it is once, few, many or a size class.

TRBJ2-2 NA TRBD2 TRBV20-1 TGCAGTGCTAGCTGGGCTAGCGGTAACGGGGAGCTGTTTTTT CSASWASGNGELFF
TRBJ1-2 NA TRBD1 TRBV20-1 TGCAGTGCATCGACAGGGCTTCCCGGCGGCTATGGCTACACCTTC CSASTGLPGGYGYTF
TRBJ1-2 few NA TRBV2 TGTGCCAGCAGTCCGGGACGAAGAAGAGCTAACTATGGCTACACCTTC CASSPGRRRANYGYTF
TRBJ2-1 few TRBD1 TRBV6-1 TGTGCCAGCAGTGACCCGACAGGGGGGGTTGACAATGAGCAGTTCTTC CASSDPTGGVDNEQFF
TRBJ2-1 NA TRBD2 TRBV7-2 TGTGCCAGCAGCTTAGTGCCTAGCGGGATCTATGAGCAGTTCTTC CASSLVPSGIYEQFF
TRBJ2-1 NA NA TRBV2 TGTGCCAGCAGTGATCGGGCCGGGCCAACCTACAATGAGCAGTTCTTC CASSDRAGPTYNEQFF
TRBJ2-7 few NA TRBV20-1 TGCAGTGCTCGACCGGGACACCAATACGAGCAGTACTTC CSARPGHQYEQYF
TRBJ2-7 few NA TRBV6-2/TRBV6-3 TGTGCCAGCAGTTACTCGGAAATCACCTGCGAGCAGTACTTC CASSYSEITCEQYF
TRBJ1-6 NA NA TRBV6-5 TGTGCCAGCAGGCGCTCCTCCTATAATTCACCCCTCCACTTT CASRRSSYNSPLHF
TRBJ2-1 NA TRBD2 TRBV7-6 TGTGCCAGCAGCCCAGGACTAGCGGCAAACAATGAGCAGTTCTTC CASSPGLAANNEQFF
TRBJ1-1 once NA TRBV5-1 TGCGCCAGCAGGTCAGAAATGAACACTGAAGCTTTCTTT CASRSEMNTEAFF
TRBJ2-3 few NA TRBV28 TGTGCCAGCAGTCAAGGACCTGATCGTACAGATACGCAGTATTTT CASSQGPDRTDTQYF
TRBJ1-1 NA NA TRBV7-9 TGTGCCAGCAGCTCGTGGGGGATGAACACTGAAGCTTTCTTT CASSSWGMNTEAFF